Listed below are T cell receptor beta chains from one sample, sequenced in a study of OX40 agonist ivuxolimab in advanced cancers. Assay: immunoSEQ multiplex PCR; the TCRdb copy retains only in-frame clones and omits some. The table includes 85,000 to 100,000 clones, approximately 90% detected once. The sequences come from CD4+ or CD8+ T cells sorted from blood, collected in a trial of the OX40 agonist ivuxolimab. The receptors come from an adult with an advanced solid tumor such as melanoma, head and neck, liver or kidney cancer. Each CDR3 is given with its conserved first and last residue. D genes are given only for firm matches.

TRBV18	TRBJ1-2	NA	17	TGTGCCAGCTCACATGGGGATTTTAGGACAGATGACTATGGCTACACCTTC	CASSHGDFRTDDYGYTF
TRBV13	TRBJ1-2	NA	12	TGTGCCAGCAGTCTCACTCGGCGTGGCTACACCTTC	CASSLTRRGYTF
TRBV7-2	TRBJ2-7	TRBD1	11	TGTGCCAGCAGCTTTAGCGACAGGGTCGATTTC	CASSFSDRVDF
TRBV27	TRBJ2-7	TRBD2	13	TGTGCCAGCAGTACCTCGGGGGGGCGCGAGCAGTACTTC	CASSTSGGREQYF
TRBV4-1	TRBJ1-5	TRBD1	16	TGCGCCAGCAGCCAAGCGGCCACAGGGGGGGGTGAGCCCCAGCATTTT	CASSQAATGGGEPQHF
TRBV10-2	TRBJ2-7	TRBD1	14	TGCGCCAGCAGAGAACAGGGGGCTGGGAGCGAGCAGTACTTC	CASREQGAGSEQYF
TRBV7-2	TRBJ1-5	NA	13	TGTGCCAGCAGCCCCACAGGACGGCAGCCCCAGCATTTT	CASSPTGRQPQHF
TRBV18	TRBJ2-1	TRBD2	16	TGTGCCAGCTCACCACCGGGGAGCGGGGGCTACAATGAGCAGTTCTTC	CASSPPGSGGYNEQFF
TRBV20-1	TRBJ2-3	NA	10	TGCAGTGCTAGGGCAGATACGCAGTATTTT	CSARADTQYF
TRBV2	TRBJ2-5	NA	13	TGTGCCAGCAGTGGGACGGCCCAAGAGACCCAGTACTTC	CASSGTAQETQYF
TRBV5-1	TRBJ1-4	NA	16	TGCGCCAGCCACATTACCCCGTCGGTGGCTAATGAAAAACTGTTTTTT	CASHITPSVANEKLFF
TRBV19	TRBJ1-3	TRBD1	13	TGTGCCAGCGGGACAGGGAATGGAAACACCATATATTTT	CASGTGNGNTIYF